The clone carrying this T cell receptor beta chain came up a few times. Antigen: not known. One entry per CDR3 protein results from TCRdb running MiXCR on the 5' RACE reads. This table holds hundreds of thousands of distinct CDR3 sequences, roughly 20% found once. The sample originates from a study of identical twins. Study-wide findings and caveats: Beta clonotypes that were abundant in cord blood contained fewer insertions, a pattern absent from memory repertoires.

The CDR3 runs to 19 residues. The sample also formed part of further work on T cells expressing NK-cell markers.

This TCR came from a woman aged 18-29 years in good health. The rearrangement joins TRBV21-1 to TRBJ1-2. TRBV21-1 is a known pseudogene. Input material: PBMCs. The CDR3 protein is CASSNHSGVRSVVNYGYTF. The CDR3 bases are TGTGCCAGCAGCAACCATTCTGGGGTGAGAAGTGTAGTTAACTATGGCTACACCTTC.